The present entry profiles one TCR beta chain with its context. The sample belongs to a study of blood T cell repertoires in COVID-19. Sequenced by immunoSEQ multiplex PCR; TCRdb stores in-frame clones only, minus some. The sample includes about 180,000 clones, about 86% seen only once; the top ten take approximately 7%. V lost 7 bases, J lost 4 bases, and 17 bases lay in between. CDR3 length: 15 residues. CDR1 MNHEY and CDR2 SVGAGI come from the germline V gene. The TCR sequence derives from a man in his fifties or sixties with active or convalescent COVID-19. The source material was peripheral blood. This chain uses TRBV6-5 with TRBJ1-3; tentatively, D is TRBD1 (5 bases). The CDR3 loop is CASIPPVQGGNTIYF. CDR3 nucleotides: TGTGCCAGCATCCCTCCAGTCCAGGGCGGAAACACCATATATTTT.